This TCR beta chain emerged from a study of T cell clonality in common variable immunodeficiency. Repertoires were generated with immunoSEQ multiplex PCR, while TCRdb's copy carries only in-frame clones and drops some. This sample has 50,000 to 60,000 clones, each found more than once. The table lists this clone with a few counts. The CDR3 end lies 3 residues beyond the end of the read and is filled in from the germline J gene. The CDR3 spans 14 residues. From germline, CDR1 is KGHSH and CDR2 LQKENI. The receptor comes from a person between 18 and 69 years old in good health. The sequencing sample was made of peripheral blood mononuclear cells. The chain is built from TRBV18 and TRBJ2-3, with TRBD1 matching over 10 bases. CDR3 DNA (partial): TGTGCCAGCTCACGGGACAGGGGCAATCAGCCG. The encoded protein is CASSRDRGNQP. The CDR3, in full, reads CASSRDRGNQPQYF.